This TCR beta chain was sequenced during a study of cytomegalovirus exposure and HLA in healthy donors. Study-wide background: The Caucasian-associated ancestry cluster contained around four fifths of the approximately 390 genotyped donors.

Germline V lookup: CDR1 GTSNPN, CDR2 SVGIG (reference sequence). The V segment lost 4 bases and the J segment 6 bases; nucleotides outside the gene matches: 3. This CDR3 is built from 13 residues. Whole-study results and caveats: When analyzed later, a missense DCLRE1C variant was found to be linked to TCR beta V- and J-gene trimming. Within an earlier analysis, most TCR beta V segments proved productive either about 90% or about 30% of the time.

Comment on this clone: The antigen is not known.

In the PCR, 60 Vbeta and 13 Jbeta primers were used. Per the authors' pipeline: Around 10 million of the approximately 80 million unique TCR beta chains counted in a later analysis were shared. TCRdb keeps only in-frame clones here, not all; method: immunoSEQ multiplex PCR. The D gene and trimming were derived from the DNA, and the V and J assignments and clone size from that table. Its table records roughly 75,000 clones. The rearrangement joins TRBV30 to TRBJ2-4; 10 bases align to TRBD1. This TCR was sampled from a man between 40 and 49 years old in good health and CMV-seronegative. Sequenced material: PBMCs. CDR3 region: CAWNGQGGNIQYF. The DNA of the CDR3 is TGTGCCTGGAACGGACAGGGGGGAAACATTCAGTACTTC.